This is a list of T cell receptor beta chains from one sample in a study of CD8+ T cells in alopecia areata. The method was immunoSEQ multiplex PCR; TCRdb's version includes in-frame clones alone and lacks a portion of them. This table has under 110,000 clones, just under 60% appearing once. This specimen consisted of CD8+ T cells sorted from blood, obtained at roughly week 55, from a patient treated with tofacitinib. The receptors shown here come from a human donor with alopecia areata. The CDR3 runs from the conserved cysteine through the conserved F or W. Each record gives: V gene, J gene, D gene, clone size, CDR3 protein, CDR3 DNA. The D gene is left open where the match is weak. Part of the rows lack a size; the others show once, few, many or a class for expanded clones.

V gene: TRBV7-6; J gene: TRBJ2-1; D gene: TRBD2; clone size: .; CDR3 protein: CASSLGSSGSYNEQFF; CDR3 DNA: TGTGCCAGCAGCTTAGGGTCTAGCGGGAGCTACAATGAGCAGTTCTTC
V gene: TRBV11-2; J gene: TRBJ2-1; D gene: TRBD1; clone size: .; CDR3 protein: CASSPGQGAGNEQFF; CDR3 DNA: TGTGCCAGCAGCCCGGGACAGGGGGCCGGCAATGAGCAGTTCTTC
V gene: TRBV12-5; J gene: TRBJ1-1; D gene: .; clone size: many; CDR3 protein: CASGPGKWTEAFF; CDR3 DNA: TGTGCTAGTGGCCCCGGGAAGTGGACTGAAGCTTTCTTT
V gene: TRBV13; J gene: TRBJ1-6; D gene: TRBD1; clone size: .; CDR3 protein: CASSLAGGFYNSPLHF; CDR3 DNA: TGTGCCAGCAGCTTAGCAGGGGGCTTCTATAATTCACCCCTCCACTTT
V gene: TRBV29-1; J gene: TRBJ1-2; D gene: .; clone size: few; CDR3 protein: CSVSTGFENYGYTF; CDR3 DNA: TGCAGCGTGTCCACAGGTTTTGAGAACTATGGCTACACCTTC
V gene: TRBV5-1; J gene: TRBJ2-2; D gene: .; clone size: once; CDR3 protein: CASSLRPGPTRTGELFF; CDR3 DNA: TGCGCCAGCAGCTTGCGCCCGGGCCCTACGAGGACCGGGGAGCTGTTTTTT
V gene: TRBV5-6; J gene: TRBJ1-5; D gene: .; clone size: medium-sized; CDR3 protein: CASSPGAGDQPQHF; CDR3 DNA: TGTGCCAGCAGCCCCGGGGCAGGCGATCAGCCCCAGCATTTT
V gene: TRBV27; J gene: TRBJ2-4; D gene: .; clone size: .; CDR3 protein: CASSLSLGGLYIQYF; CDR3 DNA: TGTGCCAGCAGTTTATCGCTCGGGGGCTTATACATTCAGTACTTC
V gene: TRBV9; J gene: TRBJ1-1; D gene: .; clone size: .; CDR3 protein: CASSAWGGTEAFF; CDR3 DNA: TGTGCCAGCAGCGCGTGGGGGGGCACTGAAGCTTTCTTT
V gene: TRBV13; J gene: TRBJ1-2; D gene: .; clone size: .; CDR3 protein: CASREGPGYGYTF; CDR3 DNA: TGTGCCAGCAGGGAGGGGCCGGGCTATGGCTACACCTTC
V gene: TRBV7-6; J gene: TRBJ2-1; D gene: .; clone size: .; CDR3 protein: CASSLSGGVVDEQFF; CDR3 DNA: TGTGCCAGCAGTCTAAGTGGCGGGGTGGTGGATGAGCAGTTCTTC
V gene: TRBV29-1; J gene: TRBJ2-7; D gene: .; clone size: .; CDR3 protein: CSVAFGVRGREQYF; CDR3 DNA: TGCAGCGTTGCGTTTGGGGTCAGAGGTCGCGAGCAGTACTTC
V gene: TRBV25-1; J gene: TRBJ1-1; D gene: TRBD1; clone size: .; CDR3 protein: CASSVGTATEAFF; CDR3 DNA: TGTGCCAGCAGTGTCGGGACAGCAACTGAAGCTTTCTTT
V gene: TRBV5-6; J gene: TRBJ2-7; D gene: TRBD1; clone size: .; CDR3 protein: CASSLDRGAGEQYF; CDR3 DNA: TGTGCCAGCAGCCTGGACAGGGGCGCCGGCGAGCAGTACTTC
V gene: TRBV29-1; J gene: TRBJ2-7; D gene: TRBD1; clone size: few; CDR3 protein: CSVEGKTGTGYYEQYF; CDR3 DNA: TGCAGCGTTGAAGGGAAAACCGGGACAGGGTACTACGAGCAGTACTTC
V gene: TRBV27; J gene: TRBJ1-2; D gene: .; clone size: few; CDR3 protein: CASSLSGFKDGYTF; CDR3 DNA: TGTGCCAGCAGTTTATCAGGGTTTAAAGATGGCTACACCTTC
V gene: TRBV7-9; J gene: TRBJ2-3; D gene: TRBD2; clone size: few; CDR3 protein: CASSPRTSGGPPDTQYF; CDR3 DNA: TGTGCCAGCAGCCCGCGGACTAGCGGGGGCCCTCCAGATACGCAGTATTTT
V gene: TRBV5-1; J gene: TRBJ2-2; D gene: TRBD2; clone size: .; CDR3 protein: CASSFSGGSGELFF; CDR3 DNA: TGCGCCAGCAGCTTTAGCGGGGGTTCCGGGGAGCTGTTTTTT
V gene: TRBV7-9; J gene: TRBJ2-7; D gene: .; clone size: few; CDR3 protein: CASSLAPGHLPPYEQYF; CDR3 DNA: TGTGCCAGCAGTCTAGCCCCGGGACACCTACCCCCCTACGAGCAGTACTTC
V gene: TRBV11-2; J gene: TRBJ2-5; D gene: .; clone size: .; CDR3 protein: CASSFTVSARETQYF; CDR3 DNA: TGTGCCAGCAGCTTTACCGTTAGCGCTCGGGAGACCCAGTACTTC
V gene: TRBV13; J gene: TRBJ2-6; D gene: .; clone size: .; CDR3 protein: CASSSRQVTSSGANVLTF; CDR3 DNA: TGTGCCAGCAGCTCCCGTCAGGTGACGAGCTCTGGGGCCAACGTCCTGACTTTC
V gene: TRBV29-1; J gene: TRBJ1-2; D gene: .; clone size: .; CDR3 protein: CSVEEDTGYTF; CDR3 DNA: TGCAGCGTTGAAGAGGATACCGGCTACACCTTC
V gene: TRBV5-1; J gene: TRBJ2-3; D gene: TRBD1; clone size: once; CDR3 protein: CASSPRMTGGSADTQYF; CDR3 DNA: TGCGCCAGCAGCCCACGAATGACAGGGGGCAGCGCAGATACGCAGTATTTT
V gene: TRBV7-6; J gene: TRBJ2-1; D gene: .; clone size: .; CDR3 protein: CASSINNEQFF; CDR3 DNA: TGTGCCAGCAGCATAAACAATGAGCAGTTCTTC
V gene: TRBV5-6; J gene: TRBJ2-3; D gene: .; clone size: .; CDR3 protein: CASSLSVGGTDTQYF; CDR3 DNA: TGTGCCAGCAGCTTATCTGTGGGGGGCACAGATACGCAGTATTTT